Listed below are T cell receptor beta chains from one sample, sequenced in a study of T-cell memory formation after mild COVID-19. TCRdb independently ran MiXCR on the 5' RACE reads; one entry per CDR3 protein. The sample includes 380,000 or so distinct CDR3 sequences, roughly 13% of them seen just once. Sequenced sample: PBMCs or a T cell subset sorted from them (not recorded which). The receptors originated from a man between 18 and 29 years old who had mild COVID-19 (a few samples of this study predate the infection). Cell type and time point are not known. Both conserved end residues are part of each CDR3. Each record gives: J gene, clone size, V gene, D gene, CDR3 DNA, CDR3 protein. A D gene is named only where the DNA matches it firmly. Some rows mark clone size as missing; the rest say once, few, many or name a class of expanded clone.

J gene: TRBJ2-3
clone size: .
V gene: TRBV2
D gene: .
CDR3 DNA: TGTGCCAGCAGTGAAGAACTCAGGGCCCACGGGGATACGCAGTATTTT
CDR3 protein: CASSEELRAHGDTQYF

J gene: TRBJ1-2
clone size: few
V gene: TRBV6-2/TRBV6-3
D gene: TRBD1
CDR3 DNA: TGTGCCAGCAGTAATACAGACAGGGCCGGGAATGGCTACACCTTC
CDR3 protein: CASSNTDRAGNGYTF

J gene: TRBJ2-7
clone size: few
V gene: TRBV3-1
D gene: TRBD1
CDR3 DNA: TGTGCCAGCAGCCAATTCTTACAGGGGCTTGGCGAGCAGTACTTC
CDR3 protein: CASSQFLQGLGEQYF

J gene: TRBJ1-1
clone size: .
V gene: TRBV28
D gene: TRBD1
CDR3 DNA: TGTGCCGCGAGGACAGGGGGAACTGAAGCTTTCTTT
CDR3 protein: CAARTGGTEAFF

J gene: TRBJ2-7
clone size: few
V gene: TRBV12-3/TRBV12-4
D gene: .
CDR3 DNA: TGTGCCAGCAGTTGGGGCCAGACCTACGAGCAGTACTTC
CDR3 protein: CASSWGQTYEQYF

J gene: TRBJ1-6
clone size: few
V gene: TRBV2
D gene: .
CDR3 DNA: TGTGCCAGCAGTTCCCGGACAGTTGATTCACCCCTCCACTTT
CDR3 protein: CASSSRTVDSPLHF

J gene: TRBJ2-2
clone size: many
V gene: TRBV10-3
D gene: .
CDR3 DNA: TGTGCCATCAGTCCAGCTAACACCGGGGAGCTGTTTTTT
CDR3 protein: CAISPANTGELFF

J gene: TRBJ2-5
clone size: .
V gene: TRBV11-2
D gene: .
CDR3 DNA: TGTGCCAGCAGCTTAGCCTCCGGGGCCAAAGAGACCCAGTACTTC
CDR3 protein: CASSLASGAKETQYF

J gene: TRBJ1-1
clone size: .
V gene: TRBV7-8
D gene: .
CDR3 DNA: TGTGCCAGCAGCTCGCTAAACCTGAACACTGAAGCTTTCTTT
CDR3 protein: CASSSLNLNTEAFF

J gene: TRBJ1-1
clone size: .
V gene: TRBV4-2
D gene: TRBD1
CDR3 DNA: TGTGCCAGCAGCCAGGTACACAGGGGTGAGACTGAAGCTTTCTTT
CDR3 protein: CASSQVHRGETEAFF

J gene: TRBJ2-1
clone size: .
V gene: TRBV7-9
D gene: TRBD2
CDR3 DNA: TGTGCCAGCAGCTCCCCCGCGGGGGGGAATGAGCAGTTCTTC
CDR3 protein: CASSSPAGGNEQFF

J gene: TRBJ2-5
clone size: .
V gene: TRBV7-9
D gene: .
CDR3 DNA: TGTGCCAGCAGCTTAATCCGCCCTAGGAGGTCTCAAGAGACCCAGTACTTC
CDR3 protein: CASSLIRPRRSQETQYF

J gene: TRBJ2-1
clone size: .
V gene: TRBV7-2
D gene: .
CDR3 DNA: TGTGCCAGCAGACATGGTCTCGGTGAGCAGTTCTTC
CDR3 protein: CASRHGLGEQFF

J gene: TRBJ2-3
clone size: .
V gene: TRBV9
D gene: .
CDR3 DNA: TGTGCCAGCAGCGGAGGGGTGAGCACAGATACGCAGTATTTT
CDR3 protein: CASSGGVSTDTQYF

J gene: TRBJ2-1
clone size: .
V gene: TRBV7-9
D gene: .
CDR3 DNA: TGTGCCAGCAGCCCTCCTATGAGTGAGCAGTTCTTC
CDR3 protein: CASSPPMSEQFF

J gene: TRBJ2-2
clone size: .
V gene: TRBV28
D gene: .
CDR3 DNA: TGTGCCAGCCGCGAGAACACCGGGGAGCTGTTTTTT
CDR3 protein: CASRENTGELFF

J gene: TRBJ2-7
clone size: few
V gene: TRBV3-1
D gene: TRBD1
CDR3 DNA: TGTGCCAGCAGCCAAGCGGGACAGGGGAAGTGGTACGAGCAGTACTTC
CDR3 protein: CASSQAGQGKWYEQYF

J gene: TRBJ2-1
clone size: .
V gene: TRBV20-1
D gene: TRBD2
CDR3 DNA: TGCAGTGCTAGAGATGTCGGGCGGCTAGCGGGGGTTTACAATGAGCAGTTCTTC
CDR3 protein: CSARDVGRLAGVYNEQFF

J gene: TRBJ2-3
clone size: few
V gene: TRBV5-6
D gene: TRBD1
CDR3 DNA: TGTGCCAGCAGCTACGCGCGACAGGGCCCCACAGATACGCAGTATTTT
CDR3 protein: CASSYARQGPTDTQYF

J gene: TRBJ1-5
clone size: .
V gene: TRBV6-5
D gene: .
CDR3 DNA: TGTGCCAGCAGTTACTCGGCAGGTACTAATCAGCCCCAGCATTTT
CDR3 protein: CASSYSAGTNQPQHF

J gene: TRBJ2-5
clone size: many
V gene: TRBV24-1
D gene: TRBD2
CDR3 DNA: TGTGCCACCAGTGCTCGCGGGGGGTTCCAAGAGACCCAGTACTTC
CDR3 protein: CATSARGGFQETQYF

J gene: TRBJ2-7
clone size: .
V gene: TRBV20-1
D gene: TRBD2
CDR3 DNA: TGCAGTGCCAGAGTGTTAGCGGGGTTCTACGAGCAGTACTTC
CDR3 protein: CSARVLAGFYEQYF

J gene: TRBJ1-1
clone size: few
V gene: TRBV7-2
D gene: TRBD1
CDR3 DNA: TGTGCCAGCAGCTCGCAGGGGGCGAGCGCTGAAGCTTTCTTT
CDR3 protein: CASSSQGASAEAFF

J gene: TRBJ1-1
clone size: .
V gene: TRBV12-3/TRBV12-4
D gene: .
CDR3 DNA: TGTGCCAGCAGGCCCCAAGGACACAACTTCAACACTGAAGCTTTCTTT
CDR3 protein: CASRPQGHNFNTEAFF